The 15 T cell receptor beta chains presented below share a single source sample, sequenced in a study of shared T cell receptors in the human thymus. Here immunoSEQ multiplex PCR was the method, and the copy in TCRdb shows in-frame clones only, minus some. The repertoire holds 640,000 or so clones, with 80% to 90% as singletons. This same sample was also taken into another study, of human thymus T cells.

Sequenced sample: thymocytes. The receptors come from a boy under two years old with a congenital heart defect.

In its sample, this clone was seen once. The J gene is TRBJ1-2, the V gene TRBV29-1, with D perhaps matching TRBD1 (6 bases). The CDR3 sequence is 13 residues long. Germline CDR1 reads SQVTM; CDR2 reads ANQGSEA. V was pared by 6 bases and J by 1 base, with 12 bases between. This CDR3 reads CSVPRTDNYGYTF. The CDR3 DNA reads TGCAGCGTGCCCAGGACAGATAACTATGGCTACACCTTC. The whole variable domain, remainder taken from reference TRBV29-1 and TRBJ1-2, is SAVISQKPSRDICQRGTSLTIQCQVDSQVTMMFWYRQQPGQSLTLIATANQGSEATYESGFVIDKFPISRPNLTFSTLTVSNMSPEDSSIYLCSVPRTDNYGYTFGSGTRLTVV.

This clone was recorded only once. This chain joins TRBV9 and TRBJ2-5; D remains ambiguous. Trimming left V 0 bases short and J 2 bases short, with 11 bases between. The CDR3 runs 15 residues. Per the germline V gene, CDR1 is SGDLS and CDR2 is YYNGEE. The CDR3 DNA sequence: TGTGCCAGCAGCGTAGAGCCACCCGTGCAAGAGACCCAGTACTTC. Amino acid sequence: CASSVEPPVQETQYF.

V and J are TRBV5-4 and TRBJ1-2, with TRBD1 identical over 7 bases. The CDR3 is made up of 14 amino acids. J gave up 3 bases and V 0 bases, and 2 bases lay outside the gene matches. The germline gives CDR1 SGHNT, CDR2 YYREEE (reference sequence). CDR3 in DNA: TGTGCCAGCAGCTTGGCAACAGGGGACTATGGCTACACCTTC. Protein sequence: CASSLATGDYGYTF. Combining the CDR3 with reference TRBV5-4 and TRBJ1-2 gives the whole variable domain ETGVTQSPTHLIKTRGQQVTLRCSSQSGHNTVSWYQQALGQGPQFIFQYYREEENGRGNFPPRFSGLQFPNYSSELNVNALELDDSALYLCASSLATGDYGYTFGSGTRLTVV.

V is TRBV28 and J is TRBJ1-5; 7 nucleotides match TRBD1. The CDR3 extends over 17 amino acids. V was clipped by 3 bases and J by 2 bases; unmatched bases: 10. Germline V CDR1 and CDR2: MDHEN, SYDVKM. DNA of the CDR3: TGTGCCAGCAGTTTTGCCCGACAGGGTTTGGGCAATCAGCCCCAGCATTTT. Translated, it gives CASSFARQGLGNQPQHF.

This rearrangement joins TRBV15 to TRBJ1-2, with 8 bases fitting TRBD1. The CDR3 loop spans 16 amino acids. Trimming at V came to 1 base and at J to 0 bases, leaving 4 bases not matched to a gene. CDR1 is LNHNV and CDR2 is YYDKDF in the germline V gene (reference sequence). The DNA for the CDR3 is TGTGCCACCAGCAGAGCCGAGGGACAGGCTAACTATGGCTACACCTTC. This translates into CATSRAEGQANYGYTF.

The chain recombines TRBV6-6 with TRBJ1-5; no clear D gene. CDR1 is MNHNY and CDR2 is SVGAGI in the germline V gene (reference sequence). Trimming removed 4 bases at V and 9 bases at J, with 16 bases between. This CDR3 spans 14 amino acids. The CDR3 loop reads CASSSIAPLSPQHF. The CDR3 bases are TGTGCCAGCAGTTCCATAGCTCCGTTGTCGCCCCAGCATTTT.

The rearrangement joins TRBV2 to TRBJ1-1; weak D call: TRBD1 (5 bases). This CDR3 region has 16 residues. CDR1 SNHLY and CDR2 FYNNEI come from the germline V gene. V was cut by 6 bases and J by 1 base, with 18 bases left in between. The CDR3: CASRDVTGPPNTEAFF. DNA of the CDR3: TGTGCCAGCAGGGACGTCACAGGACCACCGAACACTGAAGCTTTCTTT.

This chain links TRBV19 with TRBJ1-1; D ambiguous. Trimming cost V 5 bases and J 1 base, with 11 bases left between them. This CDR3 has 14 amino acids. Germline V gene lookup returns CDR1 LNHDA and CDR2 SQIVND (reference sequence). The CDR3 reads CASSPGSPNTEAFF. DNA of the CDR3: TGTGCCAGTAGTCCGGGGTCTCCGAACACTGAAGCTTTCTTT.

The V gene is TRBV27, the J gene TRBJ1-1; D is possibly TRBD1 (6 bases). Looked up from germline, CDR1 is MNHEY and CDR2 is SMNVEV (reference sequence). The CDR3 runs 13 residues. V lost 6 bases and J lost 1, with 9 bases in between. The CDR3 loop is CASRQGPNTEAFF. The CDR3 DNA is TGTGCCAGCAGGCAGGGGCCGAACACTGAAGCTTTCTTT.

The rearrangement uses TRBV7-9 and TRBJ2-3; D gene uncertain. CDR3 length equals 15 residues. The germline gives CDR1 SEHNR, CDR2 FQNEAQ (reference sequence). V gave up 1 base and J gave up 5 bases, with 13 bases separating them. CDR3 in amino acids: CASSLVGSSRDTQYF. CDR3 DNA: TGTGCCAGCAGCTTAGTGGGCAGCTCAAGAGATACGCAGTATTTT.

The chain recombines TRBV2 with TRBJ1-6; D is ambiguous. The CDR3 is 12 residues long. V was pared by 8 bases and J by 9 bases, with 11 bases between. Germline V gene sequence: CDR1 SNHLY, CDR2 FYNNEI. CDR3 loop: CASSGNGSPLHF. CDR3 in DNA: TGTGCCAGCTCAGGAAATGGTTCACCCCTCCACTTT.

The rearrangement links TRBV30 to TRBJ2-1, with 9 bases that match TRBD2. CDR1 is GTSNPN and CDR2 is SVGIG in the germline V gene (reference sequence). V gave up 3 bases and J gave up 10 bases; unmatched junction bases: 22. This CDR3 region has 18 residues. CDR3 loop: CAWSAGLAGSSPHREQFF. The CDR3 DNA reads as TGTGCCTGGAGCGCCGGGCTAGCGGGAAGCTCCCCTCACAGGGAGCAGTTCTTC.

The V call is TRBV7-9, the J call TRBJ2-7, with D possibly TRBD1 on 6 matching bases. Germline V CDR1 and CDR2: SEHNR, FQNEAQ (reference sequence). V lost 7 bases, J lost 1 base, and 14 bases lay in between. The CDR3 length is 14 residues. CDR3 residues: CASIPGVGSYEQYF. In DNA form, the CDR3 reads TGTGCCAGCATACCAGGGGTCGGTTCCTACGAGCAGTACTTC.

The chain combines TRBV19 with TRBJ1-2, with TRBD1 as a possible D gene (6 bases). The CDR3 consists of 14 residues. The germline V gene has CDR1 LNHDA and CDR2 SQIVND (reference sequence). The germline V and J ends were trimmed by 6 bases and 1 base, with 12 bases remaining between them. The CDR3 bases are TGTGCCAGTAGCCGAAACAGGGATAACTATGGCTACACCTTC. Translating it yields CASSRNRDNYGYTF.

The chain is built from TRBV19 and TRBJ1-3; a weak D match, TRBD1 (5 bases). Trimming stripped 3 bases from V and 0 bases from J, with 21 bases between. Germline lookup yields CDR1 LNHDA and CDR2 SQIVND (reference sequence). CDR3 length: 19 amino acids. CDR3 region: CASSMREPGPKSSGNTIYF. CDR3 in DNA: TGTGCCAGTAGTATGCGGGAACCGGGACCGAAGAGCTCTGGAAACACCATATATTTT.